The 22 T cell receptor beta chains given below trace back to one sample, sequenced in a study of T-cell reconstitution after alpha-beta-depleted transplantation in children. Unique molecular identifiers were incorporated into the prepared TCRbeta library. Using its own MiXCR run on the PCR reads, TCRdb lists one record per CDR3 protein. The sample includes more than 400,000 distinct CDR3 sequences, around two fifths seen only once; the top ten take approximately 25%. Specimen: PBMCs, collected before TCRalphabeta/CD19-depleted stem cell transplant. These receptors were collected from a girl aged 2 to 9 with aplastic anemia, due to receive a stem cell transplant.

J is TRBJ2-2 and V is TRBV5-1, with TRBD1 matching over 7 bases. Looked up from germline, CDR1 is SGHRS and CDR2 is YFSETQ. This CDR3 comprises 16 residues. V was clipped by 4 bases and J by 2 bases; unmatched bases: 8. The CDR3 DNA sequence: TGCGCCAGCAGCCCCCCTACAGGGGCCAACACCGGGGAGCTGTTTTTT. Its protein is CASSPPTGANTGELFF.

This clonotype was observed a few times. The V gene is TRBV12-3 or TRBV12-4, the J gene TRBJ2-1; 7 bases are a match to TRBD2. Germline trimming cut 5 bases from V and 5 bases from J; bases unmatched to any gene: 15. The CDR3 is 17 amino acids. DNA of the CDR3: TGTGCCAGCAGTGGGACGGGACTAACGGGGCCCGACAATGAGCAGTTCTTC. Translated, it gives CASSGTGLTGPDNEQFF.

The chain combines TRBV10-3 with TRBJ2-7; the D is unclear. Germline CDR1 and CDR2: ENHRY and SYGVKD. Trimming removed 6 bases from V and 0 bases from J, with 12 bases in between. CDR3 size: 14 residues. CDR3 nucleotides: TGTGCCATCAGGGCCGATAAGGACTCCTACGAGCAGTACTTC. Residues: CAIRADKDSYEQYF.

The rearrangement joins TRBV7-2 to TRBJ2-1; 15 positions agree with TRBD2. The J segment lost 12 bases and the V segment lost 6 bases, leaving 9 bases of the junction unmatched. In germline, CDR1 is SGHTA, CDR2 FQGNSA. This CDR3 is 15 amino acids long. For the CDR3, the DNA is TGTGCCAGCAGGCTAAGGACTAGCGGGAGGGGGGGGCAGTTCTTC. This translates into CASRLRTSGRGGQFF.

The sample holds a few counts of this clonotype. The chain links TRBV10-3 to TRBJ1-1, with TRBD1 as a possible D gene (6 bases). Germline CDR1 reads ENHRY; CDR2 reads SYGVKD. V lost 0 bases and J 8 bases, leaving 10 bases between the germline ends. The CDR3 totals 13 residues. The DNA for the CDR3 is TGTGCCATCAGTGAGTCGAAGGACAGCGAAGCTTTCTTT. It is translated as CAISESKDSEAFF.

Details on this clonotype: A single base separates this from a much larger clone, so it may be a read error. The rearrangement joins TRBV20-1 to TRBJ1-3; weak D call: TRBD1 (6 bases). This CDR3 is 17 amino acids long. Germline lookup yields CDR1 DFQATT and CDR2 SNEGSKA (reference sequence). CDR3 sequence reads: CCARDPVSAGAGNTIYF. Written as DNA, the CDR3 is TGCTGTGCTAGAGATCCCGTTTCCGCAGGGGCCGGAAACACCATATATTTT.

The chain uses TRBV6-5 and TRBJ2-1; D possibly uses TRBD1 or TRBD2 (5 bases each). Germline lookup yields CDR1 MNHEY and CDR2 SVGAGI. V was pared by 2 bases and J by 8 bases, with 13 bases between. The CDR3 runs to 14 residues. CDR3 protein: CASSYRQRGDEQFF. The CDR3 bases are TGTGCCAGCAGTTACCGGCAGAGGGGCGATGAGCAGTTCTTC.

The chain has TRBV7-6 and TRBJ2-2, with TRBD2 matching 12 bases. The V gene's germline CDR1 is SGHVS and CDR2 FNYEAQ. V gave up 0 bases and J gave up 1 base; unmatched junction bases: 9. The CDR3 runs 20 residues. The CDR3: CASSLAMRLAGVLNTGELFF. Written as DNA, the CDR3 is TGTGCCAGCAGCTTAGCGATGAGACTAGCGGGGGTCCTGAACACCGGGGAGCTGTTTTTT.

CDR3 nucleotide sequence: TGTGCCAGCAGGACTAGCGGGGTCTACGAGCAGTACTTC. It specifies CASRTSGVYEQYF. The chain uses TRBV6-1 and TRBJ2-7, with 11 nucleotides matching TRBD2. This CDR3 comprises 13 residues. The V gene's germline CDR1 is MNHNS and CDR2 SASEGT. The V segment lost 6 bases and the J segment 3 bases; nucleotides outside the gene matches: 1.

This clonotype was observed many times. V gene TRBV12-3 or TRBV12-4 combines with J gene TRBJ2-3, with D perhaps TRBD1 or TRBD2 (5 bases each). There are 14 residues in the CDR3. With 6 bases removed from V and 2 bases from J, the gap between germline ends came to 12 bases. CDR3 loop: CASRELGDTDTQYF. CDR3 bases: TGTGCCAGCAGAGAGCTGGGGGACACAGATACGCAGTATTTT.

V is TRBV13 and J is TRBJ1-2, with a tentative D call TRBD1 (5 bases). The V gene's germline CDR1 is PRHDT and CDR2 FYEKMQ (reference sequence). Trimming removed 5 bases at V and 8 bases at J, with 18 bases between. This CDR3 region has 14 residues. The CDR3 loop is CASSGGSRVSGYTF. The DNA for the CDR3 is TGTGCCAGCAGCGGAGGCTCCAGGGTAAGCGGCTACACCTTC. Complete variable domain (other parts from reference TRBV13 and TRBJ1-2): AAGVIQSPRHLIKEKRETATLKCYPIPRHDTVYWYQQGPGQDPQFLISFYEKMQSDKGSIPDRFSAQQFSDYHSELNMSSLELGDSALYFCASSGGSRVSGYTFGSGTRLTVV.

The chain employs TRBV20-1 and TRBJ2-3; the D gene is possibly TRBD2 (5 bases). The CDR3 is 17 amino acids. Germline assignment: CDR1 DFQATT and CDR2 SNEGSKA (reference sequence). The V and J ends lost 0 bases and 4 bases respectively, with 20 bases between them. This CDR3 reads CSARDPLRVTPSDTQYF. DNA for the CDR3: TGCAGTGCTAGAGATCCCCTGCGGGTTACCCCCTCAGATACGCAGTATTTT.

This clonotype turned up a few times. The chain joins TRBV20-1 to TRBJ2-1; 9 nucleotides align to TRBD1. The CDR3 has 13 residues. Germline CDR1 reads DFQATT; CDR2 reads SNEGSKA (reference sequence). V lost 2 bases, J lost 7 bases, and 3 bases stayed unmatched. The CDR3: CSARRDRVNEQFF. The CDR3 nucleotides read TGCAGTGCTAGAAGGGACAGGGTGAATGAGCAGTTCTTC.

V usage is TRBV12-3 or TRBV12-4 and J usage is TRBJ2-3; D not resolved. CDR3 length: 12 amino acids. CDR3 sequence (DNA): TGTTTCCCCACCCTGAGAACAGATACGCAGTATTTT. Amino acids: CFPTLRTDTQYF.

The rearrangement joins TRBV5-5 to TRBJ2-1; the match to TRBD2 covers 12 bases. The CDR3 is 15 residues long. J lost 10 bases, V lost 0 bases, and 5 bases had no gene match. Germline CDR1 reads SGHKS; CDR2 reads YYEKEE (reference sequence). The CDR3 sequence: CASSLVLAGGREQFF. The CDR3 DNA follows: TGTGCCAGCAGCTTGGTTCTAGCGGGAGGGCGAGAGCAGTTCTTC.

The chain has TRBV20-1 and TRBJ2-3; D might be TRBD1 or TRBD2, each matching 6 bases. Germline V gives CDR1 DFQATT, CDR2 SNEGSKA (reference sequence). Trimming took 3 bases from V and 2 from J, leaving 15 bases between them. CDR3 length: 15 amino acids. For the CDR3, the DNA is TGCAGTGCTAGTTACGGGGGCGGAAACACAGATACGCAGTATTTT. Translation gives CSASYGGGNTDTQYF.

The chain joins TRBV20-1 to TRBJ2-1; D perhaps matches TRBD1 (6 bases). The germline V gene has CDR1 DFQATT and CDR2 SNEGSKA (reference sequence). The CDR3 runs to 15 residues. The V gene lost 5 bases and the J gene lost 0 bases, with 14 bases spanning the gap. The CDR3 is CSALLHRVSYNEQFF. The CDR3 DNA sequence: TGCAGTGCTCTTCTCCACAGGGTCTCCTACAATGAGCAGTTCTTC.

This chain joins TRBV12-3 or TRBV12-4 and TRBJ1-1; a possible D gene is TRBD1 (5 bases). V was trimmed by 6 bases and J by 4 bases, leaving 18 bases between them. CDR3 length: 15 amino acids. The CDR3 sequence is CASSLPDRGSTEAFF. For the CDR3, the DNA is TGTGCCAGCAGCCTCCCGGATCGGGGGAGCACTGAAGCTTTCTTT.

V is TRBV7-9 and J is TRBJ1-1; maybe TRBD1 (5 bases). The germline gives CDR1 SEHNR, CDR2 FQNEAQ (reference sequence). CDR3 length: 15 amino acids. Trimming cost V 6 bases and J 1 base, with 15 bases left between them. The CDR3 DNA follows: TGTGCCAGCAGTCCTCCCCGACAGCCGAACACTGAAGCTTTCTTT. This translates into CASSPPRQPNTEAFF.

This clonotype has more than one count but fewer than ten. This rearrangement joins TRBV7-2 to TRBJ2-5; perhaps TRBD1 as D (6 bases). CDR3 size: 15 residues. Trimming stripped 5 bases from V and 5 bases from J, with 18 bases between. Germline loops: CDR1 SGHTA, CDR2 FQGNSA. The CDR3 bases are TGTGCCAGCAGCCGAGGGGGACGACACCGCGAGACCCAGTACTTC. Translation: CASSRGGRHRETQYF.

This clonotype was counted at least ten times. CDR3 sequence reads: CSAFHAGTSGRTDTQYF. CDR3 sequence (DNA): TGCAGTGCTTTCCACGCCGGGACTAGCGGGAGAACAGATACGCAGTATTTT. The chain recombines TRBV20-1 with TRBJ2-3; TRBD2 aligns across 14 bases. This CDR3 has 17 residues. From germline, CDR1 is DFQATT and CDR2 SNEGSKA (reference sequence). The junction had 10 bases not matched to a gene; V was cut back by 5 bases and J by 3 bases.

This clonotype showed up many times. The genes are TRBV12-3 or TRBV12-4 and TRBJ2-7; D call uncertain. The CDR3 is 12 residues long. The ends were cut back, 8 bases at V and 3 bases at J, with 11 bases in the middle. As DNA, the CDR3 is TGTGCCAGCGGGCAAAAGGTCTACGAGCAGTACTTC. This translates into CASGQKVYEQYF.